Detailed here is one TCR beta chain. The antigen remains unidentified. After removal of 3 bases from V and 7 bases from J, the junction contained 10 bases not matched to a gene. The germline V gene encodes CDR1 SGDLS and CDR2 YYNGEE. This CDR3 comprises 14 residues. This specimen comes from a study of shared clonotypes between healthy human individuals. The wider study: Each donor's CD8 memory used one plate, CD8 naive two, each CD4 subset three. Study-level results: Sampling involved blood alone; tissue repertoires likely differ.

The deep-level immunoSEQ assay was used. TCRdb's copy holds only in-frame clones and misses some; the assay was immunoSEQ multiplex PCR. This sample yields 2,500,000 or so clones, of which 90% to 95% are seen a single time; under 0.15% belongs to the top ten. The chain combines TRBV9 with TRBJ2-7; TRBD2 agrees at 7 bases. Sequenced sample: naive CD4+ T cells sorted from blood. Sample subset: CD45RA+ positively selected. The sequence came from a man younger than 35 in good health. The CDR3 protein is CASSASAGTGEQYF. The DNA for the CDR3 is TGTGCCAGCAGCGCTTCAGCGGGAACGGGGGAGCAGTACTTC.